The 10 T cell receptor beta chains below come from one sample, sequenced in a study of cytomegalovirus exposure and HLA in healthy donors. The repertoire was sequenced with immunoSEQ multiplex PCR; TCRdb's copy has only in-frame clones and lacks some. The data contain 60,000 or so clones, about 92% of them singletons. Input material: PBMCs. The receptors originated from a man between 18 and 29 years old in good health and CMV-seronegative.

The chain joins TRBV5-6 to TRBJ2-1; 7 bases agree with TRBD2. The junction had 3 bases not matched to a gene; V was cut back by 3 bases and J by 0 bases. This CDR3 is 15 amino acids long. Germline V gene sequence: CDR1 SGHDT, CDR2 YYEEEE. The CDR3 nucleotides are TGTGCCAGCAGCTGGGACTACAGCTCCTACAATGAGCAGTTCTTC. Encoded protein: CASSWDYSSYNEQFF.

V and J are TRBV16 and TRBJ2-7; D gene unclear. CDR3 length equals 13 residues. Per germline, CDR1 KGHSY and CDR2 FQNENV. Trimming cost V 0 bases and J 2 bases, with 5 bases left between them. Here the CDR3 DNA reads TGTGCCAGCAGCCAATCGCAGGCCTACGAGCAGTACTTC. It specifies CASSQSQAYEQYF. The full variable domain, in which reference TRBV16 and TRBJ2-7 provide the parts outside the CDR3, is GEEVAQTPKHLVRGEGQKAKLYCAPIKGHSYVFWYQQVLKNEFKFLISFQNENVFDETGMPKERFSAKCLPNSPCSLEIQATKLEDSAVYFCASSQSQAYEQYFGPGTRLTVT.

The chain combines TRBV7-9 with TRBJ2-1, with 7 bases fitting TRBD1. The V segment lost 0 bases and the J segment 3 bases; nucleotides outside the gene matches: 11. From germline, CDR1 is SEHNR and CDR2 FQNEAQ (reference sequence). The CDR3 extends over 18 amino acids. The CDR3 sequence: CASSLARPTGPRYNEQFF. The CDR3 DNA sequence: TGTGCCAGCAGCTTAGCCCGCCCGACAGGGCCCCGCTACAATGAGCAGTTCTTC. Complete variable domain (other parts from reference TRBV7-9 and TRBJ2-1): DTGVSQNPRHKITKRGQNVTFRCDPISEHNRLYWYRQTLGQGPEFLTYFQNEAQLEKSRLLSDRFSAERPKGSFSTLEIQRTEQGDSAMYLCASSLARPTGPRYNEQFFGPGTRLTVL.

V is TRBV6-5 and J is TRBJ2-3; 7 nucleotides line up with TRBD2. CDR1 is MNHEY, CDR2 SVGAGI, per germline. The CDR3 totals 14 residues. Unmatched junction bases numbered 5, after V lost 6 bases and J lost 2 bases. The CDR3 DNA reads as TGTGCCAGCAGCCCGGGGGGTGCCACAGATACGCAGTATTTT. Translation gives CASSPGGATDTQYF.

The V call is TRBV15, the J call TRBJ1-4, with no clear D. The CDR3 runs 13 residues. Germline V gives CDR1 LNHNV, CDR2 YYDKDF (reference sequence). V gave up 6 bases and J gave up 2 bases, with 7 bases separating them. CDR3 bases: TGTGCCACCAGTAGGCGGACTAATGAAAAACTGTTTTTT. Protein sequence: CATSRRTNEKLFF.

This CDR3 reads CASSVSPEVYGYTF. The CDR3 region has the DNA TGTGCCAGCAGCGTTAGTCCAGAGGTCTATGGCTACACCTTC. The gene calls are TRBV9 and TRBJ1-2; no firm D call. Germline assignment: CDR1 SGDLS and CDR2 YYNGEE. The CDR3 covers 14 residues. V was shortened by 2 bases and J by 4 bases, with 12 bases between the two germline ends.

The rearrangement uses TRBV10-3 and TRBJ2-2; TRBD2 agrees at 14 bases. The CDR3 covers 17 residues. V dropped 5 bases and J dropped 5; count of bases not matched to a gene: 7. CDR1 ENHRY and CDR2 SYGVKD come from the germline V gene. The CDR3 protein is CAISPTSGRGYTGELFF. DNA of the CDR3: TGTGCCATCAGTCCGACTAGCGGGAGGGGATATACCGGGGAGCTGTTTTTT.

The rearrangement links TRBV7-9 to TRBJ2-7; D unclear. Trimming shortened V by 1 base and J by 3 bases, and 4 bases separated the two germline ends. The CDR3 length is 12 residues. Germline assignment: CDR1 SEHNR and CDR2 FQNEAQ (reference sequence). For the CDR3, the DNA is TGTGCCAGCAGCTTAGACAACTACGAGCAGTACTTC. This gives the protein CASSLDNYEQYF.

The chain recombines TRBV28 with TRBJ2-1, with TRBD2 identical over 13 bases. Per the germline V gene, CDR1 is MDHEN and CDR2 is SYDVKM. The J segment lost 8 bases and the V segment lost 4 bases, leaving 2 bases of the junction unmatched. The CDR3 is 14 amino acids. This CDR3 reads CASSWTSGSYEQFF. For the CDR3, the DNA is TGTGCCAGCAGTTGGACTAGCGGGAGCTATGAGCAGTTCTTC.

The chain joins TRBV6-4 to TRBJ1-1; 11 bases line up with TRBD1. The V gene's germline CDR1 is MRHNA and CDR2 SNTAGT. Unmatched junction bases numbered 1, after V lost 3 bases and J lost 4 bases. CDR3 size: 14 residues. The CDR3 nucleotides read TGTGCCAGCAGTGAGGGGACAGGGGGCACTGAAGCTTTCTTT. Encoded protein: CASSEGTGGTEAFF.